The rows below give T cell receptor beta chains drawn from one sample of a study of CD8+ T cells in alopecia areata. Generated by immunoSEQ multiplex PCR, the TCRdb table keeps only in-frame clones and is missing some. This table has about 110,000 clones, about 60% appearing once. This specimen consisted of CD8+ T cells sorted from blood, obtained at week 24, from a patient treated with tofacitinib. The receptor source for this set is a human donor with alopecia areata. Each CDR3 is given with its conserved first and last residue. The D gene is left open where the match is weak. Part of the rows lack a size; the others show once, few, many or a class for expanded clones.

d_gene	v_gene	j_gene	abundance	CDR3nt	CDR3aa
TRBD2	TRBV5-1	TRBJ2-1	.	TGCGCCAGCAGCTTGGCCGCTAGCGGGGGGGCAATTGAGCAGTTCTTC	CASSLAASGGAIEQFF
TRBD1	TRBV29-1	TRBJ2-7	few	TGCAGCGTTGAAGAGGACAGGGGCTACGAGCAGTACTTC	CSVEEDRGYEQYF
TRBD1	TRBV5-1	TRBJ1-2	.	TGCGCCAGCAGCTTGCGGCAGGGGGACGGCTACACCTTC	CASSLRQGDGYTF
.	TRBV5-6	TRBJ2-5	few	TGTGCCAGCAGCTTTTGGGTAGGGAAAGTGGAGACCCAGTACTTC	CASSFWVGKVETQYF
.	TRBV4-1	TRBJ1-2	.	TGCGCCAGCAGCCAAGAAGTCAGAAGCTATGGCTACACCTTC	CASSQEVRSYGYTF
TRBD1	TRBV13	TRBJ2-7	.	TGTGCCAGCAGCTTAGCCTTGGTCGGGGATGGGGACAGCAACGAGCAGTACTTC	CASSLALVGDGDSNEQYF
.	TRBV7-9	TRBJ2-2	.	TGTGCCAGCAGCTTCCTACAGGGTGCCGGGGAGCTGTTTTTT	CASSFLQGAGELFF
.	TRBV5-1	TRBJ1-1	.	TGCGCCAGCAGCTTGGATGGCAGGCGAGACACTGAAGCTTTCTTT	CASSLDGRRDTEAFF
.	TRBV29-1	TRBJ2-7	few	TGCAGCGTTGCGACAGGTTCAGCCTACGAGCAGTACTTC	CSVATGSAYEQYF
TRBD2	TRBV6-1	TRBJ2-7	.	TGTGCCAGCAGTGAAGCACTTAGCGGGGGCAACGAGCAGTACTTC	CASSEALSGGNEQYF
.	TRBV5-6	TRBJ1-5	.	TGTGCCAGCAGTACCTCCCTGGGGGGTCAGCCCCAGCATTTT	CASSTSLGGQPQHF
.	TRBV15	TRBJ1-2	.	TGTGCCACCAGCCCTGACTTGGCCGATGGAGGCTACACCTTC	CATSPDLADGGYTF
.	TRBV27	TRBJ1-2	once	TGTGCCAGCAGTTCCGGGGATGGCTACACCTTC	CASSSGDGYTF
.	TRBV27	TRBJ1-4	.	TGTGCCAGCAGTTTATTGCGGGGGAATGAAAAACTGTTTTTT	CASSLLRGNEKLFF
.	TRBV27	TRBJ2-7	.	TGTGCCAGCAGTTTCTCAGCGCCCTCCTACGAGCAGTACTTC	CASSFSAPSYEQYF
.	TRBV30	TRBJ2-1	.	TGTGCCTGGAGTGCCCTTCGAGGGTCCTACAATGAGCAGTTCTTC	CAWSALRGSYNEQFF
.	TRBV6-6	TRBJ1-1	.	TGTGCCAGCAGTTACCCGTCACGGGGCACCCGAGGTGAAGCTTTCTTT	CASSYPSRGTRGEAFF
TRBD2	TRBV29-1	TRBJ2-1	.	TGCAGCGTTGAAGGGGCTAGCGGGGGACATGAGCAGTTCTTC	CSVEGASGGHEQFF
.	TRBV4-3	TRBJ2-6	.	TGCGCCAGCAGCCAAGATCAGAGCTCTGGGGCCAACGTCCTGACTTTC	CASSQDQSSGANVLTF
TRBD1	TRBV4-1	TRBJ2-7	.	TGCGCCAGCAGCCAAGACAGGGGGAGAGGGGAGCAGTACTTC	CASSQDRGRGEQYF